The 31 T cell receptor beta chains below were found in one sample sequenced in a study of T cell changes during pregnancy in multiple sclerosis. Generated by immunoSEQ multiplex PCR, the TCRdb table keeps only in-frame clones and is missing some. In the table there are 70,000 to 100,000 clones, around 93% of which are singletons. Sequences were derived from peripheral blood, sampled in the first trimester of pregnancy. The receptors come from a female donor with multiple sclerosis, enrolled in a pregnancy study.

The J gene is TRBJ2-1, the V gene TRBV19, with 8 bases identical to TRBD2. Germline-derived CDR1 and CDR2 are LNHDA and SQIVND (reference sequence). CDR3 length: 15 residues. V gave up 5 bases and J gave up 9 bases; unmatched junction bases: 12. DNA of the CDR3: TGTGCCAGTAGTCTTTCTGACACGGCGGGGGGTGAGCAGTTCTTC. It specifies CASSLSDTAGGEQFF.

The CDR3 coding sequence is TGCGCCAGCAGGCCCCTAGGGGTGGGGGGCACTGAAGCTTTCTTT. Its protein product is CASRPLGVGGTEAFF. J is TRBJ1-1 and V is TRBV5-1; D is possibly TRBD1 (5 bases). The V end was cut by 5 bases, the J end by 4 bases, with 18 bases between. Germline V CDR1 and CDR2: SGHRS, YFSETQ. This CDR3 spans 15 amino acids. Supplemented by reference TRBV5-1 and TRBJ1-1, the full variable domain reads KAGVTQTPRYLIKTRGQQVTLSCSPISGHRSVSWYQQTPGQGLQFLFEYFSETQRNKGNFPGRFSGRQFSNSRSEMNVSTLELGDSALYLCASRPLGVGGTEAFFGQGTRLTVV.

This clone was observed a single time. This chain connects TRBV27 to TRBJ1-1; D call uncertain. Germline V gene data show CDR1 as MNHEY and CDR2 as SMNVEV (reference sequence). The length of the CDR3 is 14 residues. The CDR3 sequence is CATHGGNRNTEAFF. Here the CDR3 DNA reads TGTGCTACCCACGGAGGGAATAGGAACACTGAAGCTTTCTTT.

The rearrangement joins TRBV7-8 to TRBJ2-3; D is possibly TRBD1 (6 bases). The V end was cut by 6 bases, the J end by 6 bases, with 19 bases between. Germline CDR1 reads SGHVS; CDR2 reads FQNEAQ. CDR3 size: 15 residues. The CDR3 DNA sequence: TGTGCCAGCAGGAGGGACACTCAATCATGGGATACGCAGTATTTT. Its translation is CASRRDTQSWDTQYF. The full variable domain, with the rest looked up from reference TRBV7-8 and TRBJ2-3, is GAGVSQSPRYKVAKRGQDVALRCDPISGHVSLFWYQQALGQGPEFLTYFQNEAQLDKSGLPSDRFFAERPEGSVSTLKIQRTQQEDSAVYLCASRRDTQSWDTQYFGPGTRLTVL.

The chain recombines TRBV21-1 with TRBJ1-4; TRBD1, the D gene given by the table, was not confirmed from the DNA. TRBV21-1 is shown as a pseudogene. The CDR3 length is 18 residues. CDR3 sequence reads: CASSSPRGQGSFVEKLFF. The DNA for the CDR3 is TGTGCCAGCAGCAGTCCAAGGGGACAGGGCAGCTTCGTCGAAAAACTGTTTTTT.

The chain is built from TRBV2 and TRBJ1-2; 7 positions match TRBD1. Germline V lookup: CDR1 SNHLY, CDR2 FYNNEI. Trimming cost V 10 bases and J 7 bases; bases outside gene matches: 6. This CDR3 has 11 amino acids. The CDR3 is CANQGETGYTF. In DNA, the CDR3 is TGTGCCAATCAGGGGGAAACTGGCTACACCTTC.

This chain uses TRBV19 with TRBJ1-1, with D unresolved. In germline, CDR1 is LNHDA, CDR2 SQIVND (reference sequence). Deletions cut 6 bases from V and 3 bases from J, with 8 bases between. This CDR3 is 12 amino acids long. CDR3 protein: CASRSADTEAFF. The CDR3, as DNA: TGTGCCAGTAGGTCGGCGGACACTGAAGCTTTCTTT.

The chain is built from TRBV18 and TRBJ2-3; no clear D. Per the germline V gene, CDR1 is KGHSH and CDR2 is LQKENI. This CDR3 comprises 14 residues. The ends were cut back, 4 bases at V and 0 bases at J, with 8 bases in the middle. Written as DNA, the CDR3 is TGTGCCAGCTCACAATCTCTAAGCACAGATACGCAGTATTTT. This encodes CASSQSLSTDTQYF.

CDR3 sequence (DNA): TGTGCCAGTAGAGTCGGGACAGGGGGCGATACGCAGTATTTT. Protein product: CASRVGTGGDTQYF. J is TRBJ2-3 and V is TRBV19, with 12 bases matching TRBD1. V was pared by 6 bases and J by 6 bases, with 4 bases of the junction left unmatched. This CDR3 comprises 14 residues. CDR1 and CDR2 (germline): LNHDA, SQIVND (reference sequence).

The gene calls are TRBV19 and TRBJ2-7; 7 nucleotides line up with TRBD1. The germline V gene encodes CDR1 LNHDA and CDR2 SQIVND (reference sequence). The CDR3 length is 14 residues. With V trimmed by 5 bases and J by 3 bases, 7 bases remained unmatched. The CDR3 coding sequence is TGTGCCAGTAGTCCGGACAGGTTATACTACGAGCAGTACTTC. This translates into CASSPDRLYYEQYF.

This chain joins TRBV7-9 and TRBJ1-2; D remains unclear. This CDR3 region has 14 residues. Trimming cost V 5 bases and J 4 bases, with 14 bases left between them. From germline, CDR1 is SEHNR and CDR2 FQNEAQ (reference sequence). CDR3 coding DNA: TGTGCCAGCAGCCCACGGCAGGTTATCTATGGCTACACCTTC. The encoded protein is CASSPRQVIYGYTF.

This chain joins TRBV4-1 and TRBJ2-1; TRBD2 matches at 15 bases. CDR3 length: 20 residues. Germline CDR1 reads MGHRA; CDR2 reads YSYEKL. Trimming at V came to 5 bases and at J to 2 bases, leaving 13 bases not matched to a gene. The chain's CDR3 is CASSLKPGLAGGLTYNEQFF. As DNA, the CDR3 is TGCGCCAGCAGCTTAAAGCCCGGACTAGCGGGGGGGCTAACCTACAATGAGCAGTTCTTC.

The chain has TRBV5-1 and TRBJ2-7, with TRBD2 as a possible D gene (6 bases). Per germline, CDR1 SGHRS and CDR2 YFSETQ. V lost 0 bases and J lost 2, with 18 bases in between. There are 17 residues in the CDR3. CDR3 nucleotides: TGCGCCAGCAGCTTGGAATTATGGGGGGACGGAACCTACGAGCAGTACTTC. Translating gives CASSLELWGDGTYEQYF.

The V gene is TRBV5-1, the J gene TRBJ1-2; TRBD1 agrees at 9 bases. Germline V gives CDR1 SGHRS, CDR2 YFSETQ. The CDR3 has 15 amino acids. The trim removed 4 bases at V and 5 bases at J, leaving 9 bases unmatched. The CDR3 spells CASSPSDRGFYGYTF. The CDR3 nucleotides read TGCGCCAGCAGCCCTTCGGACAGGGGCTTTTATGGCTACACCTTC.

The chain uses TRBV9 and TRBJ2-7; weak D call: TRBD1 (6 bases). Germline CDR1 SGDLS, CDR2 YYNGEE. V was pared by 0 bases and J by 2 bases, with 12 bases between. CDR3 length: 15 residues. DNA of the CDR3: TGTGCCAGCAGCGTAGGACAGGCCAGCACCTACGAGCAGTACTTC. Residues: CASSVGQASTYEQYF.

The chain employs TRBV4-1 and TRBJ1-2, with D unresolved. The CDR3 totals 14 residues. The germline V gene has CDR1 MGHRA and CDR2 YSYEKL. V shed 0 bases and J shed 4 bases, with 9 bases lying between them. The CDR3 bases are TGCGCCAGCAGCCAAGACGGACTTCCCTATGGCTACACCTTC. It specifies CASSQDGLPYGYTF.

The chain couples TRBV4-2 to TRBJ2-2; 10 nucleotides line up with TRBD2. V dropped 1 base and J dropped 1; count of bases not matched to a gene: 3. CDR1 is LGHNA and CDR2 is YNFKEQ in the germline V gene. CDR3 length: 17 residues. CDR3 amino acids: CASSQASGGENTGELFF. The CDR3 coding sequence is TGTGCCAGCAGCCAAGCCAGCGGGGGGGAGAACACCGGGGAGCTGTTTTTT.

This clone was seen only a few times. V gene TRBV9 combines with J gene TRBJ1-6, with D possibly matching TRBD1 (5 bases). V shed 0 bases and J shed 5 bases, with 12 bases lying between them. Germline loops: CDR1 SGDLS, CDR2 YYNGEE. CDR3 length: 16 residues. The CDR3 DNA reads as TGTGCCAGCAGCGTAGATGGGCAGGGCCATAATTCACCCCTCCACTTT. Amino acids: CASSVDGQGHNSPLHF.

The CDR3 bases are TGTGCCAGCAGCTTTCGGACTAGCGGGGCAACGCAGTATTTT. This sequence encodes CASSFRTSGATQYF. The chain combines TRBV7-2 with TRBJ2-3; 12 bases match TRBD2. The germline gives CDR1 SGHTA, CDR2 FQGNSA. J was trimmed by 9 bases and V by 3 bases; bases with no gene match: 4. The CDR3 runs to 14 residues.

The chain uses TRBV5-4 and TRBJ2-1; maybe TRBD2 (6 bases). The CDR3 covers 17 residues. V lost 0 bases to trimming and J lost 4 bases, with 17 bases between them. Germline lookup yields CDR1 SGHNT and CDR2 YYREEE (reference sequence). CDR3 amino acids: CASSLDPRLASYNEQFF. The CDR3 nucleotides read TGTGCCAGCAGCTTGGACCCTAGGCTAGCGAGTTACAATGAGCAGTTCTTC.

The chain carries TRBV9 and TRBJ2-7, with TRBD2 matching over 7 bases. The CDR3 runs to 16 residues. Germline values: CDR1 SGDLS, CDR2 YYNGEE. The junction had 7 bases not matched to a gene; V was cut back by 0 bases and J by 1 base. CDR3: CASSVGSLAASYEQYF. The CDR3 region has the DNA TGTGCCAGCAGCGTAGGGTCCCTAGCGGCTTCCTACGAGCAGTACTTC. Filled out from reference TRBV9 and TRBJ2-7, the complete variable domain reads DSGVTQTPKHLITATGQRVTLRCSPRSGDLSVYWYQQSLDQGLQFLIQYYNGEERAKGNILERFSAQQFPDLHSELNLSSLELGDSALYFCASSVGSLAASYEQYFGPGTRLTVT.

The chain joins TRBV6-6 to TRBJ2-5; weak D call: TRBD1 (6 bases). The V end lost 7 bases, the J end lost 4 bases, and 22 bases lay between the germline ends. Germline CDR1 and CDR2: MNHNY and SVGAGI (reference sequence). This CDR3 is built from 16 residues. The CDR3 spells CASKTRVSGAGETQYF. The CDR3 bases are TGTGCCAGCAAGACGCGGGTCTCAGGGGCGGGAGAGACCCAGTACTTC.

This chain joins TRBV7-8 and TRBJ2-7; D gene ambiguous. This CDR3 spans 13 amino acids. With 5 bases removed from V and 9 bases from J, the gap between germline ends came to 17 bases. In germline, CDR1 is SGHVS, CDR2 FQNEAQ. CDR3 protein: CASSPRIPTRQYF. CDR3 nucleotides: TGTGCCAGCAGCCCCAGGATTCCTACGAGGCAGTACTTC. The variable domain in full, completed from reference TRBV7-8 and TRBJ2-7, reads GAGVSQSPRYKVAKRGQDVALRCDPISGHVSLFWYQQALGQGPEFLTYFQNEAQLDKSGLPSDRFFAERPEGSVSTLKIQRTQQEDSAVYLCASSPRIPTRQYFGPGTRLTVT.

This rearrangement joins TRBV27 to TRBJ2-6, with D tentatively TRBD2 (6 bases). Per the germline V gene, CDR1 is MNHEY and CDR2 is SMNVEV (reference sequence). Trimming left V 8 bases short and J 4 bases short, with 21 bases between. CDR3 size: 17 residues. CDR3 region: CASRRGNGLLGANVLTF. In nucleotides, the CDR3 is TGTGCCAGCCGTCGCGGGAACGGTCTGTTGGGGGCCAACGTCCTGACTTTC. The full variable domain, completed using reference TRBV27 and TRBJ2-6, is EAQVTQNPRYLITVTGKKLTVTCSQNMNHEYMSWYRQDPGLGLRQIYYSMNVEVTDKGDVPEGYKVSRKEKRNFPLILESPSPNQTSLYFCASRRGNGLLGANVLTFGAGSRLTVL.

The chain has TRBV4-1 and TRBJ1-3, with D hard to call. Germline values: CDR1 MGHRA, CDR2 YSYEKL. The CDR3 covers 14 residues. The V end lost 8 bases, the J end lost 2 bases, and 13 bases lay between the germline ends. The CDR3, as DNA: TGCGCCAGCGGAGCGGGAGTACCTGGAAACACCATATATTTT. This translates into CASGAGVPGNTIYF.

This chain uses TRBV10-2 with TRBJ1-4; D unclear. CDR3 size: 15 residues. V was pared by 6 bases and J by 8 bases, with 19 bases between. Germline CDR1 reads WSHSY; CDR2 reads SAAADI. CDR3 residues: CASSEPRSREEKLFF. The CDR3 DNA reads as TGCGCCAGCAGCGAGCCACGCTCCCGGGAAGAAAAACTGTTTTTT.

The CDR3 DNA reads TGTGCCAGCAGCTGGGACAGGCAAGAGACCCAGTACTTC. This translates into CASSWDRQETQYF. The gene calls are TRBV5-4 and TRBJ2-5; 8 bases line up with TRBD1. V lost 3 bases and J lost 2; bases outside the gene matches: 0. Germline V lookup: CDR1 SGHNT, CDR2 YYREEE (reference sequence). The CDR3 is 13 residues long.

The chain employs TRBV10-3 and TRBJ1-6; tentative D call: TRBD1 (5 bases). In germline, CDR1 is ENHRY, CDR2 SYGVKD. The CDR3 has 17 amino acids. Trimming took off 3 bases at V and 3 bases at J, with 15 bases between the two ends. The CDR3 DNA reads TGTGCCATCAGTGATAGCGGGGCTGCTGGCTATAATTCACCCCTCCACTTT. Amino acid sequence: CAISDSGAAGYNSPLHF.

This chain uses TRBV29-1 with TRBJ2-5; 9 bases agree with TRBD2. The CDR3 runs to 14 residues. With V trimmed by 4 bases and J by 1 base, 4 bases remained unmatched. CDR1 and CDR2 from the germline V gene are SQVTM and ANQGSEA. The CDR3 spells CSVVGGGVQETQYF. The CDR3 nucleotides are TGCAGCGTTGTGGGCGGGGGGGTCCAAGAGACCCAGTACTTC.

In regard to this clone: The sample holds other DNA sequences that translate to the same CDR3. The chain employs TRBV6-1 and TRBJ2-7; a possible D gene is TRBD1 (5 bases). Germline V lookup: CDR1 MNHNS, CDR2 SASEGT. The V gene lost 8 bases and the J gene lost 0 bases, with 14 bases spanning the gap. The CDR3 extends over 14 amino acids. CDR3 in DNA: TGTGCCAGCGTGGTAAGGGGTTCCTCCTACGAGCAGTACTTC. Protein sequence: CASVVRGSSYEQYF.

The rearrangement joins TRBV6-5 to TRBJ1-2; no firm D call. V dropped 0 bases and J dropped 4 bases, with 9 bases sitting between them. The CDR3 has 14 amino acids. Germline-derived CDR1 and CDR2 are MNHEY and SVGAGI. CDR3 sequence reads: CASSYSTVPYGYTF. In DNA form, the CDR3 reads TGTGCCAGCAGTTACTCGACTGTGCCCTATGGCTACACCTTC.